A selection of T cell receptor beta chains follows, all from one sample in a study of beta chain features in type 1 diabetes. TCRdb's table, derived via immunoSEQ multiplex PCR, lists solely in-frame clones and lacks some. The sample yields about 150,000 clones, 11% seen once. Sequenced sample: central memory CD4+ T cells from blood. All receptors come from a man aged 18 to 35 in good health. CDR3s include the opening cysteine and the closing phenylalanine or tryptophan. The order of the fields is J gene, D gene, clone size, V gene, CDR3 DNA, CDR3 protein. D genes are given only for firm matches. A clone size is listed for some rows: how often the clone was seen (once, few, many), or a class if it is expanded.

TRBJ2-3 | TRBD2 | NA | TRBV28 | TGTGCCAGCAGTTCTAGCGGGACCGGCACAGATACGCAGTATTTT | CASSSSGTGTDTQYF
TRBJ2-7 | NA | NA | TRBV7-2 | TGTGCCAGCAGCTTAGCGTGGCAGGGCTCCTACGAGCAGTACTTC | CASSLAWQGSYEQYF
TRBJ1-5 | NA | few | TRBV6-5 | TGTGCCAGCAGTTATTCATCCCGCCCGGGTCCCCAGCATTTT | CASSYSSRPGPQHF
TRBJ2-1 | NA | few | TRBV9 | TGTGCCAGCAGCGTACAAGGCTCCAACAATGAGCAGTTCTTC | CASSVQGSNNEQFF
TRBJ2-7 | NA | NA | TRBV7-2 | TGTGCCAGCAGGGGCGAATCCTACGAGCAGTACTTC | CASRGESYEQYF
TRBJ2-1 | TRBD1 | NA | TRBV4-3 | TGCGCCAGCAGCCAAGCCCTAAGATCGGTTAGGGACAGAGCCTACAATGAGCAGTTCTTC | CASSQALRSVRDRAYNEQFF
TRBJ1-1 | NA | few | TRBV29-1 | TGCAGCGTTGAGGGGCGCGTGGCCACTGAAGCTTTCTTT | CSVEGRVATEAFF
TRBJ2-4 | NA | few | TRBV19 | TGTGCCAGTAAGGCCAGCTCGATAGTAGCCAAAAACATTCAGTACTTC | CASKASSIVAKNIQYF
TRBJ2-5 | TRBD2 | few | TRBV29-1 | TGCAGCGCCACCCCCACTAGCGGGACAGCTCAAGAGACCCAGTACTTC | CSATPTSGTAQETQYF
TRBJ2-6 | NA | many | TRBV27 | TGTGCCAGCAGGCCACTGCCCGGGGCTGGGGCCAACGTCCTGACTTTC | CASRPLPGAGANVLTF
TRBJ2-2 | TRBD2 | NA | TRBV11-2 | TGTGCCAGCAGCTCGGCTAGCGGAGCCACCGGGGAGCTGTTTTTT | CASSSASGATGELFF
TRBJ2-3 | TRBD2 | few | TRBV30 | TGTGCCTGGAGCATAGTAGCGGGGGGGCGCACAGATACGCAGTATTTT | CAWSIVAGGRTDTQYF
TRBJ2-1 | TRBD2 | NA | TRBV7-2 | TGTGCCAGCAGCTTAGGCGGGGGGGCCGTGAGTGAGCAGTTCTTC | CASSLGGGAVSEQFF
TRBJ2-5 | TRBD1 | NA | TRBV5-4 | TGTGCCAGCAGCACCGGATTACAGGGGGAAGAGACCCAGTACTTC | CASSTGLQGEETQYF
TRBJ2-5 | TRBD2 | NA | TRBV4-2 | TGTGCCAGCAGCGATGGGACTAGCGGGGTCCAAGAGACCCAGTACTTC | CASSDGTSGVQETQYF
TRBJ2-2 | NA | NA | TRBV23-1 | TGCGCCAGCAGTCAATCAAGTGTCCTAGTACACCGGGGAGCTGTTTTT | CASSQSSVLVHRGAVF
TRBJ2-3 | TRBD2 | few | TRBV14 | TGTGCCAGCAGCCCCCTCGGCGGGAGGGCCGGAGATACGCAGTATTTT | CASSPLGGRAGDTQYF
TRBJ2-5 | TRBD1 | NA | TRBV6-5 | TGTGCCAGCACCAGGGGGCTCAGGGGGACCCAGTACTTC | CASTRGLRGTQYF
TRBJ2-1 | NA | few | TRBV10-3 | TGTGCCATCAGAACACCAACGAGCTCCTACAATGAGCAGTTCTTC | CAIRTPTSSYNEQFF
TRBJ2-3 | NA | NA | TRBV7-3 | TGTGCCAGCAGCTTAAGTACCGCTAGCACAGATACGCAGTATTTT | CASSLSTASTDTQYF
TRBJ1-1 | NA | few | TRBV5-6 | TGTGCCAGCAGCTTGGTGTATAGTCAGCAACTGATGAACACTGAAGCTTTCTTT | CASSLVYSQQLMNTEAFF
TRBJ2-1 | TRBD1 | few | TRBV19 | TGTGCCAGTAGTATGAGCAGGGGGCGTGAGCAGTTCTTC | CASSMSRGREQFF
TRBJ2-7 | NA | many | TRBV15 | TGTGCCACCAGCAGAGATTTAGGCCAGGGGTCCTACGAGCAGTACTTC | CATSRDLGQGSYEQYF
TRBJ2-1 | TRBD2 | few | TRBV14 | TGTGCCAGCAGCCCCACCCTCCGGACTAGCGGGAGAGGCGAGCAGTTCTTC | CASSPTLRTSGRGEQFF
TRBJ2-5 | TRBD1 | few | TRBV27 | TGTGCCAGCAGTTTAAAGGGGACAGTTCTTCAAGAGACCCAGTACTTC | CASSLKGTVLQETQYF
TRBJ2-7 | TRBD2 | few | TRBV4-1 | TGCGCCAGCAGCCAAGTAAGGGGAGGGGCCTCCTACGAGCAGTACTTC | CASSQVRGGASYEQYF
TRBJ2-7 | TRBD1 | few | TRBV9 | TGTGCCAGCAGCGTAGGGGCAGGGGGCGCCTACGAGCAGTACTTC | CASSVGAGGAYEQYF
TRBJ2-3 | NA | few | TRBV29-1 | TGCAGCGTAGACAGGAGCTACACAGATACGCAGTATTTT | CSVDRSYTDTQYF
TRBJ2-6 | NA | NA | TRBV30 | TGTGCCGGGAGTTGGGGGCAGCGCTCTGGGGCCAACGTCCTGACTTTC | CAGSWGQRSGANVLTF
TRBJ2-3 | TRBD2 | NA | TRBV5-1 | TGCGCCAGCAGCTCTAGCGGGAGCACAGATACGCAGTATTTT | CASSSSGSTDTQYF
TRBJ2-1 | NA | few | TRBV19 | TGTGCCAGTAGTTCAGGCAGGGATCATAGGAATGAGCAGTTCTTC | CASSSGRDHRNEQFF
TRBJ2-5 | NA | NA | TRBV5-1 | TGCGCCAGCAGCAAATCCAAACGTGGGGAAGAGACCCAGTACTTC | CASSKSKRGEETQYF
TRBJ2-2 | TRBD1 | few | TRBV15 | TGTGCCACCAGATGGGGACAGGGAGGAGCCGGGGAGCTGTTTTTT | CATRWGQGGAGELFF
TRBJ2-5 | NA | many | TRBV7-2 | TGTGCCAGCAGCTTAGCTTTATTCGCAGGACAAGAGACCCAGTACTTC | CASSLALFAGQETQYF